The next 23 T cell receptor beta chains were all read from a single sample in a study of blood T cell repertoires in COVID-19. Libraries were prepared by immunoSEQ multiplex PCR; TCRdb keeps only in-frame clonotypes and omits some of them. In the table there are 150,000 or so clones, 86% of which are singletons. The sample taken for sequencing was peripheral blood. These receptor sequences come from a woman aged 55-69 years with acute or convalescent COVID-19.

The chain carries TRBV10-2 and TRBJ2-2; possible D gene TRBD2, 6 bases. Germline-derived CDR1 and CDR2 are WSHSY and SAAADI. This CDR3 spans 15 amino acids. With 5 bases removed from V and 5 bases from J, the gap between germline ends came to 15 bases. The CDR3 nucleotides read TGCGCCAGCAGTTCCCCGGGACTCATAACCGGGGAGCTGTTTTTT. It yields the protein CASSSPGLITGELFF.

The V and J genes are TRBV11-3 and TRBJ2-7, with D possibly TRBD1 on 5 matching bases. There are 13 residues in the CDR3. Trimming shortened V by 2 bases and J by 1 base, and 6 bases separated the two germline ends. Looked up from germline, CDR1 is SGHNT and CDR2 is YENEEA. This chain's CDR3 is CASSLQGSYEQYF. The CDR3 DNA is TGTGCCAGCAGCTTACAGGGATCCTACGAGCAGTACTTC.

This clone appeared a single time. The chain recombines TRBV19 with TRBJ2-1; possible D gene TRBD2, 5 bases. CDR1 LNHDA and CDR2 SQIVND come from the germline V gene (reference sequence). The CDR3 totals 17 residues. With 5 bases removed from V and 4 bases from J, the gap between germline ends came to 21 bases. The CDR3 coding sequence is TGTGCCAGTAGTCCGCACCCACTAGGGCCCCCTTACAATGAGCAGTTCTTC. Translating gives CASSPHPLGPPYNEQFF.

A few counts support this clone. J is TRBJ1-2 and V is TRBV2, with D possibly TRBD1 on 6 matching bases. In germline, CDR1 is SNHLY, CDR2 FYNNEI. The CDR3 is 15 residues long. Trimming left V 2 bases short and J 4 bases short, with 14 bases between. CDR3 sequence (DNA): TGTGCCAGCAGTGAACCACAGGGATTCGGCTATGGCTACACCTTC. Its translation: CASSEPQGFGYGYTF.

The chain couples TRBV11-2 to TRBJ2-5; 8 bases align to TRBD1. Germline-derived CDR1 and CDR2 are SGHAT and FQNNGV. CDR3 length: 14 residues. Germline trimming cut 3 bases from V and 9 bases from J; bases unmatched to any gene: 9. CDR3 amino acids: CASSLGRRGQAQYF. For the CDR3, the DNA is TGTGCCAGCAGCTTGGGGAGGCGGGGACAGGCCCAGTACTTC.

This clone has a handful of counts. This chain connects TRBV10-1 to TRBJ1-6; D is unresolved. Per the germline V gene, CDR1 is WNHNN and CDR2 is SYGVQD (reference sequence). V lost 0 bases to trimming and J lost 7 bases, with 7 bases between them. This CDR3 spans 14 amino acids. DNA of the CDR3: TGCGCCAGCAGTGAGTCTAACGGGAATTCACCCCTCCACTTT. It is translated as CASSESNGNSPLHF.

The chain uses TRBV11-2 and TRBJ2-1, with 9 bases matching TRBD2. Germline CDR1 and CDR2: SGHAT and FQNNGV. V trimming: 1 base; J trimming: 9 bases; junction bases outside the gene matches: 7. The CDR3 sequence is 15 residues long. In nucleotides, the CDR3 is TGTGCCAGCAGCTTAGTAGGTAGCGGGGGTATTGAGCAGTTCTTC. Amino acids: CASSLVGSGGIEQFF.

The CDR3 here is CASSLSGLNSPLHF. The CDR3 DNA follows: TGCGCCAGCAGCTTGTCAGGCCTTAATTCACCCCTCCACTTT. The rearrangement uses TRBV5-1 and TRBJ1-6, with D unclear. The CDR3 has 14 residues. V was cut by 1 base and J by 6 bases, with 8 bases left in between. Germline CDR1 reads SGHRS; CDR2 reads YFSETQ.

The CDR3 bases are TGTGCCAGTAGTAACAGGGTCGGAGAGACCCAGTACTTC. This gives the protein CASSNRVGETQYF. The chain recombines TRBV19 with TRBJ2-5; D might be TRBD1 (6 bases). The CDR3 spans 13 residues. Per the germline V gene, CDR1 is LNHDA and CDR2 is SQIVND (reference sequence). V was trimmed by 4 bases and J by 4 bases, leaving 10 bases between them.

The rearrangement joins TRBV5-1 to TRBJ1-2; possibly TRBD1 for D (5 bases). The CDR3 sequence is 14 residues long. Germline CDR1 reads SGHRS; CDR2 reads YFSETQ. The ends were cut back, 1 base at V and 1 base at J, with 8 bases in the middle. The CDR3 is CASSLLGVNYGYTF. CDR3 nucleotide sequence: TGCGCCAGCAGCTTGCTAGGGGTTAACTATGGCTACACCTTC. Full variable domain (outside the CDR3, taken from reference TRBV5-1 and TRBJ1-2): KAGVTQTPRYLIKTRGQQVTLSCSPISGHRSVSWYQQTPGQGLQFLFEYFSETQRNKGNFPGRFSGRQFSNSRSEMNVSTLELGDSALYLCASSLLGVNYGYTFGSGTRLTVV.

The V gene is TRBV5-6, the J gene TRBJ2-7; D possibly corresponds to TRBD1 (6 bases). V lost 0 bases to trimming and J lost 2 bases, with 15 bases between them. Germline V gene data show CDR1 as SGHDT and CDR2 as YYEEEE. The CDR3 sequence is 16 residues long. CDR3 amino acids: CASSLVPAGAAYEQYF. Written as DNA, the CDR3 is TGTGCCAGCAGCTTGGTCCCTGCAGGGGCGGCCTACGAGCAGTACTTC.

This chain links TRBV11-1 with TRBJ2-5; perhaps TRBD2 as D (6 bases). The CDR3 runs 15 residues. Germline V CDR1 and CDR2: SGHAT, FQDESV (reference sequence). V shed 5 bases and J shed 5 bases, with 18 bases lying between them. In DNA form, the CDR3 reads TGTGCCAGCAGCCGCTCTGACGGGGCGGGGGAGACCCAGTACTTC. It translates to CASSRSDGAGETQYF. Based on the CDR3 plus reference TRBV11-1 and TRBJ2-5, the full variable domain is EAEVAQSPRYKITEKSQAVAFWCDPISGHATLYWYRQILGQGPELLVQFQDESVVDDSQLPKDRFSAERLKGVDSTLKIQPAELGDSAMYLCASSRSDGAGETQYFGPGTRLLVL.

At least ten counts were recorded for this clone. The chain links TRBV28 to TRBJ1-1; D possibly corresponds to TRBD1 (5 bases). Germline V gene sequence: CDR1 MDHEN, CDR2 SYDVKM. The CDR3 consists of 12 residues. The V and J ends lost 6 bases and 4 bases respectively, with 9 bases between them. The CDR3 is CASSLDSTEAFF. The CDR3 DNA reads TGTGCCAGCAGCCTAGACAGCACTGAAGCTTTCTTT.

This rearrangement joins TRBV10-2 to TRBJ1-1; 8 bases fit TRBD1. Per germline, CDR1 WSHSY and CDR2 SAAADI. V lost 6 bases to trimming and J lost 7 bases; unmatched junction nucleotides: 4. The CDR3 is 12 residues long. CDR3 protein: CASSGTGVEAFF. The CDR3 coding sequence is TGCGCCAGCAGCGGGACAGGCGTTGAAGCTTTCTTT.

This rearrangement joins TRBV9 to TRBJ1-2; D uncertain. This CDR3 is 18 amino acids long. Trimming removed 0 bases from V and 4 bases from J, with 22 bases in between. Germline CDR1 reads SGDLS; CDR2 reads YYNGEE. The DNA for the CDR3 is TGTGCCAGCAGCGTAGCTCTGGGAATCGAGGGTTTAAGCTATGGCTACACCTTC. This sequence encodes CASSVALGIEGLSYGYTF.

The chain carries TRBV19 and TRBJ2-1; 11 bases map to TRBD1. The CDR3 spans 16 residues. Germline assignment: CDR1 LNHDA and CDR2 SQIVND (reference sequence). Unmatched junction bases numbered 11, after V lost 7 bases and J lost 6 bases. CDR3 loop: CASNSPPGTGGNEQFF. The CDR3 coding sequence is TGTGCCAGTAATTCCCCTCCCGGGACAGGGGGCAATGAGCAGTTCTTC.

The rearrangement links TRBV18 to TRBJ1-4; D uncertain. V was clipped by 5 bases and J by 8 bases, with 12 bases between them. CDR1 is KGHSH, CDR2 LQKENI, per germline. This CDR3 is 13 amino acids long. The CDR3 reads CASSKQEREKLFF. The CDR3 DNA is TGTGCCAGCTCAAAACAAGAGAGGGAAAAACTGTTTTTT.

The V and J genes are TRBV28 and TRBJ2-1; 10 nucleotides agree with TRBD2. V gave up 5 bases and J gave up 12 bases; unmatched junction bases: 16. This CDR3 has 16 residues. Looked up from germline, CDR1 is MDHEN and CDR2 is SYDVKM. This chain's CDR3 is CASSPSWWSGGAGQFF. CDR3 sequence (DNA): TGTGCCAGCAGTCCCTCCTGGTGGAGCGGGGGGGCCGGGCAGTTCTTC.

The DNA of the CDR3 is TGCGCCAGCAGCTTGGGGATACAGACAAATAACTATGGCTACACCTTC. Its protein product is CASSLGIQTNNYGYTF. This chain connects TRBV5-1 to TRBJ1-2; D is ambiguous. V was trimmed by 0 bases and J by 1 base, leaving 13 bases between them. CDR3 length equals 16 residues. Germline V CDR1 and CDR2: SGHRS, YFSETQ.

The CDR3 DNA sequence: TGTGCCTGGTCACAGGACAGGGGTAGGAACGAGCAGTACTTC. It encodes CAWSQDRGRNEQYF. The chain employs TRBV30 and TRBJ2-7, with 9 nucleotides matching TRBD1. CDR1 and CDR2 (germline): GTSNPN, SVGIG (reference sequence). The CDR3 runs 14 residues. With V trimmed by 5 bases and J by 5 bases, 10 bases remained unmatched.

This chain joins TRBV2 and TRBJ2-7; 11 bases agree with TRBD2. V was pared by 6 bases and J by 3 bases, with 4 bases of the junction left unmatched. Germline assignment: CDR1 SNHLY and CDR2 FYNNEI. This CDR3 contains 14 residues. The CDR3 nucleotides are TGTGCCAGCAGCTTCGGACTAGCGGGCTACGAGCAGTACTTC. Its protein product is CASSFGLAGYEQYF.

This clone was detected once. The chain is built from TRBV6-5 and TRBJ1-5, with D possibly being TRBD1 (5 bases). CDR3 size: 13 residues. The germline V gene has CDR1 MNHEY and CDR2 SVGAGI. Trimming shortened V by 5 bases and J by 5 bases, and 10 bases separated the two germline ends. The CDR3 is CASSPQGYQPQHF. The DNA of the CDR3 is TGTGCCAGCAGTCCCCAGGGCTATCAGCCCCAGCATTTT.

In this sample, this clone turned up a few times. CDR3 amino acids: CASSVLRGWDGYTF. The CDR3 bases are TGTGCCAGCAGCGTATTACGGGGGTGGGATGGCTACACCTTC. The V gene is TRBV2, the J gene TRBJ1-2; a possible D gene is TRBD1 (5 bases). Looked up from germline, CDR1 is SNHLY and CDR2 is FYNNEI. The CDR3 length is 14 residues. V was shortened by 6 bases and J by 6 bases, with 17 bases between the two germline ends.